This TCR beta chain was recorded in a study of T-cell reconstitution after alpha-beta-depleted transplantation in children. The study, taken as a whole, reports: Several hundred expanded graft clones reportedly were the source of alpha-beta T cells about two months after transplant.

The germline V gene has CDR1 ENHRY and CDR2 SYGVKD. The CDR3 runs to 12 residues. V was cut by 7 bases and J by 3 bases, with 10 bases left in between. As regards this clonotype: No antigen is known for it.

For TCRbeta, the library was prepared with unique molecular identifiers. TCRdb re-derived calls from the PCR reads in MiXCR, one entry per CDR3 protein. The sample gives some 200,000 distinct CDR3 sequences, about 7% of which show up once; just over 5.5% is in the top ten. This clonotype was obtained from a boy aged 2-9 years with acute lymphoblastic leukemia, due to receive a stem cell transplant. The chain is built from TRBV10-3 and TRBJ2-7; no reliable D call. Source: PBMCs, taken before TCRalphabeta/CD19-depleted stem cell transplant. The CDR3 DNA follows: TGTGCCATCATCACGGATAACTACGAGCAGTACTTC. This codes for CAIITDNYEQYF.